Following are 15 T cell receptor beta chains from one sample sequenced in a study of blood T cell repertoires in COVID-19. Here immunoSEQ multiplex PCR was the method, and the copy in TCRdb shows in-frame clones only, minus some. The sample lists about 25,000 clones; around 82% were seen once. Sequencing was done on a sample of peripheral blood. The source of these receptors is an older man with active or convalescent COVID-19.

This sequence joins TRBV19 and TRBJ1-2; D may be TRBD1 (6 bases). CDR1 is LNHDA, CDR2 SQIVND, per germline (reference sequence). CDR3 size: 16 residues. V lost 10 bases and J lost 0, with 21 bases in between. The chain's CDR3 is CATNRGSSTANYGYTF. CDR3 DNA: TGTGCCACCAATAGGGGGTCTAGTACGGCTAACTATGGCTACACCTTC.

V gene TRBV15 combines with J gene TRBJ1-5, with D perhaps TRBD1 (5 bases). CDR3 length: 15 residues. Per the germline V gene, CDR1 is LNHNV and CDR2 is YYDKDF (reference sequence). The germline V and J ends were trimmed by 1 base and 6 bases, with 13 bases remaining between them. The DNA of the CDR3 is TGTGCCACCAGCAGAGGGTACGGGGGGGGTCAGCCCCAGCATTTT. Translated: CATSRGYGGGQPQHF.

The rearrangement joins TRBV9 to TRBJ1-1; TRBD1 matches 7 bases. The CDR3 totals 15 residues. Germline CDR1 SGDLS, CDR2 YYNGEE. Germline trimming cut 6 bases from V and 0 bases from J; bases unmatched to any gene: 8. In DNA, the CDR3 is TGTGCCAGCAATCCGACAGGGCCTATGAACACTGAAGCTTTCTTT. It translates to CASNPTGPMNTEAFF.

V and J are TRBV18 and TRBJ2-2, with 9 bases aligning to TRBD1. V gave up 3 bases and J gave up 5 bases; unmatched junction bases: 1. This CDR3 is 14 amino acids long. From germline, CDR1 is KGHSH and CDR2 LQKENI. The CDR3 DNA is TGTGCCAGCTCACCGGACAGGGGAACCGGGGAGCTGTTTTTT. Its protein is CASSPDRGTGELFF. Together with reference TRBV18 and TRBJ2-2, the CDR3 gives the full variable domain: NAGVMQNPRHLVRRRGQEARLRCSPMKGHSHVYWYRQLPEEGLKFMVYLQKENIIDESGMPKERFSAEFPKEGPSILRIQQVVRGDSAAYFCASSPDRGTGELFFGEGSRLTVL.

The chain employs TRBV7-9 and TRBJ1-1; the D is unclear. Trimming removed 1 base at V and 3 bases at J, with 9 bases between. CDR3 length: 14 amino acids. CDR1 and CDR2 from the germline V gene are SEHNR and FQNEAQ (reference sequence). The CDR3 sequence is CASSLVRGHTEAFF. The CDR3 DNA sequence: TGTGCCAGCAGCTTAGTACGGGGTCACACTGAAGCTTTCTTT.

This clone turned up a few times. The genes are TRBV7-6 and TRBJ1-2; 10 nucleotides match TRBD1. V dropped 3 bases and J dropped 3; count of bases not matched to a gene: 4. Germline CDR1 SGHVS, CDR2 FNYEAQ. CDR3 size: 15 residues. CDR3 loop: CASSLETGGYYGYTF. CDR3 in DNA: TGTGCCAGCAGCTTGGAGACAGGGGGCTACTATGGCTACACCTTC.

This rearrangement joins TRBV18 to TRBJ1-6, with a weak D call TRBD1 (6 bases). Trimming left V 5 bases short and J 10 bases short, with 21 bases between. Germline V CDR1 and CDR2: KGHSH, LQKENI. The CDR3 has 16 residues. The CDR3 region is CASSSNPSGGGSPLHF. The CDR3, as DNA: TGTGCCAGCTCATCAAACCCGAGCGGGGGGGGCTCACCCCTCCACTTT.

The chain employs TRBV24-1 and TRBJ2-1; 7 bases align to TRBD2. The CDR3 has 16 residues. Germline loops: CDR1 KGHDR, CDR2 SFDVKD. Germline trimming cut 4 bases from V and 6 bases from J; bases unmatched to any gene: 11. Here the CDR3 reads CATSDPRAGSINEQFF. The CDR3 nucleotides read TGTGCCACCAGTGACCCTAGAGCGGGGAGTATCAATGAGCAGTTCTTC.

The gene calls are TRBV9 and TRBJ2-1; TRBD2 aligns across 8 bases. The germline V gene has CDR1 SGDLS and CDR2 YYNGEE. There are 15 residues in the CDR3. Losses at the gene ends were 4 bases for V and 5 bases for J; bases not matched to a gene: 8. The CDR3: CASSPGAGAHNEQFF. The CDR3 DNA follows: TGTGCCAGCAGCCCAGGAGCGGGGGCCCACAATGAGCAGTTCTTC.

The V and J genes are TRBV10-3 and TRBJ2-5; the D is unclear. This CDR3 region has 13 residues. CDR1 is ENHRY and CDR2 is SYGVKD in the germline V gene. V was shortened by 2 bases and J by 5 bases, with 9 bases between the two germline ends. The CDR3 loop is CAISEAERETQYF. CDR3 bases: TGTGCCATCAGTGAGGCCGAACGGGAGACCCAGTACTTC.

The gene calls are TRBV28 and TRBJ1-5; maybe TRBD1 (6 bases). CDR3 length equals 17 residues. Trimming cost V 6 bases and J 0 bases, with 18 bases left between them. The germline gives CDR1 MDHEN, CDR2 SYDVKM. The CDR3: CASSTVRGGYSNQPQHF. The CDR3 DNA reads as TGTGCCAGCAGCACAGTTAGGGGGGGATATAGCAATCAGCCCCAGCATTTT.

This chain connects TRBV19 to TRBJ2-1; 13 bases map to TRBD2. The germline V gene has CDR1 LNHDA and CDR2 SQIVND (reference sequence). V lost 5 bases, J lost 11 bases, and 12 bases stayed unmatched. The CDR3 totals 16 residues. The CDR3 nucleotides are TGTGCCAGTAGTTCTTGGCGACTAGCGGGAGGCCCCAAGCAGTTCTTC. This codes for CASSSWRLAGGPKQFF.

This CDR3 reads CASGLTGLNTIYF. The CDR3 region has the DNA TGTGCCAGCGGATTGACAGGTTTAAACACCATATATTTT. The chain uses TRBV6-5 and TRBJ1-3, with D perhaps matching TRBD1 (6 bases). Trimming took 8 bases from V and 6 from J, leaving 14 bases between them. Per the germline V gene, CDR1 is MNHEY and CDR2 is SVGAGI. The CDR3 length is 13 residues.

This clone was observed a single time. The chain combines TRBV28 with TRBJ2-2, with 9 nucleotides matching TRBD2. The germline V gene encodes CDR1 MDHEN and CDR2 SYDVKM. With 10 bases clipped from V and 2 bases from J, the junction kept 5 bases outside the gene matches. The CDR3 has 14 residues. This chain's CDR3 is CAIRSGGNTGELFF. Here the CDR3 DNA reads TGTGCCATCCGTAGCGGGGGTAACACCGGGGAGCTGTTTTTT.

The CDR3 nucleotides are TGTGCCACCAGTGAGGGCCTAGCGGGCCCTAGGGTGCAGTTCTTC. This sequence encodes CATSEGLAGPRVQFF. The rearrangement links TRBV24-1 to TRBJ2-1; 8 bases fit TRBD2. The ends lost 4 bases at V and 12 bases at J; junction bases unmatched: 13. CDR3 length: 15 amino acids. Germline loops: CDR1 KGHDR, CDR2 SFDVKD.